This is a list of T cell receptor beta chains from one sample in a study of T cell repertoires in cytomegalovirus infection. TCRdb itself ran the reads through MiXCR, one entry per CDR3 protein. The sample gives about 350,000 distinct CDR3 sequences, about 35% of which show up once; about 13% is in the top ten. These TCRs' antigens remain unknown. Sequenced material: cultured PBMCs, taken from culture after CMV antigen stimulation. These receptors all stem from a human donor in good health (CMV status not recorded). Some clones in this sample may be carry-over from other donors' samples. The CDR3 runs from the conserved cysteine through the conserved F or W. The order of the fields is clone size, V gene, J gene, D gene, CDR3 DNA, CDR3 protein. D genes are given only for firm matches. Rows give clone size only sometimes, using once, few, many, or a class for an expanded clone.

few,TRBV7-8,TRBJ1-1,-,TGTGCCAGCAGCCCCCGGGTGAGGGCTGAAGCTTTCTTT,CASSPRVRAEAFF
-,TRBV6-6,TRBJ2-7,-,TGTGCCAGCAGTTCGCCGCCAGAGTCCGAGCAGTACTTC,CASSSPPESEQYF
-,TRBV20-1,TRBJ2-7,-,TGCAGTGCTAGAGATCGGACTCCTGAGCCCTACGAGCAGTACTTC,CSARDRTPEPYEQYF
-,TRBV4-2,TRBJ2-5,-,TGTGCCAGCAGCCAAGTATTTCAGAAGTGGGAGACCCAGTACTTC,CASSQVFQKWETQYF
-,TRBV14,TRBJ1-1,-,TGTGCCAGCAGCCAAGATAGGACAGAAGCTTTCTTT,CASSQDRTEAFF
few,TRBV7-8,TRBJ1-5,-,TGTGCCAGCAGCTTAGCGTGGGGGGATAGCAATCAGCCCCAGCATTTT,CASSLAWGDSNQPQHF
few,TRBV12-3/TRBV12-4,TRBJ2-2,TRBD2,TGTGCCAGCAGTTTATATCTGGCGGGAGCGGTCGGGGAGCTGTTTTTT,CASSLYLAGAVGELFF
-,TRBV7-6,TRBJ2-5,-,TGTGCCAGCAGCTTACTAAGCCTTGATTTTAAAGAGACCCAGTACTTC,CASSLLSLDFKETQYF
few,TRBV5-4,TRBJ2-1,TRBD2,TGTGCCAGCAGCCCCGGGACTAGCGGGAGAAAGGTGATGGGTGAGCAGTTCTTC,CASSPGTSGRKVMGEQFF
-,TRBV19,TRBJ2-1,TRBD2,TGTGCCAGTAGCACCCTCACTAGCGACAATGAGCAGTTCTTC,CASSTLTSDNEQFF
-,TRBV6-2/TRBV6-3,TRBJ1-1,-,TGTGCCAGCAGTTACTTAAGGGCTGGGGACACTGAAGCTTTCTTT,CASSYLRAGDTEAFF
few,TRBV6-5,TRBJ1-6,-,TGTGCCAGCAGGAAAAGTGCCTATAATTCACCCCTCCACTTT,CASRKSAYNSPLHF
few,TRBV7-2,TRBJ1-2,-,TGTGCCAGCAGCTTAGGTGCAGGGGTGTCTGGCTACACCTTC,CASSLGAGVSGYTF
-,TRBV7-2,TRBJ2-1,TRBD2,TGTGCCAGCACTCCACTAGCGAGCTCCTACAATGAGCAGTTCTTC,CASTPLASSYNEQFF
-,TRBV28,TRBJ1-5,TRBD1,TGTGCCAGCAGTGAAGCACAGGGGGGTAATCAGCCCCAGCATTTT,CASSEAQGGNQPQHF
-,TRBV4-3,TRBJ1-1,-,TGCGCCAGCAGGTCAACCGGGAGAGTGGCTTTCTTT,CASRSTGRVAFF
-,TRBV12-3/TRBV12-4,TRBJ1-2,-,TGTGCCAGCAGTTTAGGGTTTGGCTACACCTTC,CASSLGFGYTF
-,TRBV7-2,TRBJ2-7,-,TGTGCCAGCAGCTTACGGGTAAATTACGAGCAGTACTTC,CASSLRVNYEQYF
-,TRBV7-6,TRBJ2-3,-,TGTGCCAGCAGCTTGGACGCCAAGTTAGATACGCAGTATTTT,CASSLDAKLDTQYF
-,TRBV7-2,TRBJ1-1,-,TGTGCCAGCAGCTTAAGCAGGGCCTCGAACACTGAAGCTTTCTTT,CASSLSRASNTEAFF
-,TRBV30,TRBJ1-4,-,TGTGCCTGGAGTGGAGGACAGAAACTGTTTTTT,CAWSGGQKLFF
few,TRBV7-2,TRBJ2-7,TRBD1,TGTGCCAGCAGCTTAAAGGGACAGGGCCTAAAGGAGTACTTC,CASSLKGQGLKEYF